The TCR beta chain under discussion was sequenced for a study of blood T cell repertoires in COVID-19. Turning to the study itself: The samples span acute and convalescent COVID-19 from the United States, Italy and Spain. Nucleic acid was either cDNA or gDNA, and it came from T cells, B-cell-depleted T cells, or PBMCs.

CDR1 is KGHDR, CDR2 SFDVKD, per germline. The CDR3 contains 14 residues. V lost 4 bases to trimming and J lost 3 bases, with 9 bases between them. The protocol was immunoSEQ multiplex PCR, while the TCRdb copy is restricted to in-frame clones and leaves out a portion. The sample contains tens of thousands of clones, roughly four fifths of which appear only once. Sequencing was done on a sample of peripheral blood. This chain uses TRBV24-1 with TRBJ1-5, with D possibly matching TRBD1 (5 bases). The sequence was collected from a man aged 50 to 60 with active or convalescent COVID-19. CDR3 in DNA: TGTGCCACCAGTGAACAGGACGCCAATCAGCCCCAGCATTTT. It encodes CATSEQDANQPQHF.